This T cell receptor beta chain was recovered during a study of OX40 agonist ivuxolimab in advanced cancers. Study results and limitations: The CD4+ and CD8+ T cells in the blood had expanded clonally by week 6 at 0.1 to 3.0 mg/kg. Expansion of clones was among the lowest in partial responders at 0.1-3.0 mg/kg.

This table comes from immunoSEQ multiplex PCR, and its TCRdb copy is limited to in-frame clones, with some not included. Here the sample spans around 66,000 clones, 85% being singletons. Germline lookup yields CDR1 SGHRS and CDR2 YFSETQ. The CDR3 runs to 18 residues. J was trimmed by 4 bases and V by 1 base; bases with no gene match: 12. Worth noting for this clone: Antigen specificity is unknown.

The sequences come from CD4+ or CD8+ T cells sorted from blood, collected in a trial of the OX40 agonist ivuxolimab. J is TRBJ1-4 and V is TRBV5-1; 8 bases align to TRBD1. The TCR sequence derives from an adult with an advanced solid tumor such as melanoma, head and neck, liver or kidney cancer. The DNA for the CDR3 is TGCGCCAGCAGCTTGATGACAGGGGAAGTAAGGGGTAATGAAAAACTGTTTTTT. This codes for CASSLMTGEVRGNEKLFF.